These 9 T cell receptor beta chains share one sample of origin, sequenced in a study of shared clonotypes between healthy human individuals. Assay used: immunoSEQ multiplex PCR; TCRdb lists only in-frame clones, some missing. The table has about 520,000 clones, approximately 80% seen once. The sequenced sample consisted of PBMCs. Every receptor here comes from a woman between 40 and 55 years old in good health. Some clones in this sample may be carry-over from other donors' samples.

Turning to this clone: Other DNA sequences in this sample translate to the same CDR3. V usage is TRBV9 and J usage is TRBJ2-7, with D perhaps matching TRBD2 (5 bases). The CDR3 contains 14 residues. Germline V gives CDR1 SGDLS, CDR2 YYNGEE. Trimming removed 0 bases from V and 4 bases from J, with 11 bases in between. CDR3 amino acids: CASSVGGLPYEQYF. CDR3 DNA sequence: TGTGCCAGCAGCGTAGGTGGACTCCCTTACGAGCAGTACTTC.

This clone has just one count. The gene calls are TRBV27 and TRBJ2-1, with 8 bases fitting TRBD2. V shed 3 bases and J 4 bases; nucleotides not matched to a gene: 2. In germline, CDR1 is MNHEY, CDR2 SMNVEV (reference sequence). The CDR3 contains 14 residues. The CDR3 nucleotides read TGTGCCAGCAGTTTGGCGGGGGGATACAATGAGCAGTTCTTC. Protein sequence: CASSLAGGYNEQFF.

This clone was observed once. The V gene is TRBV27, the J gene TRBJ2-5; 8 bases match TRBD1. CDR1 and CDR2 from the germline V gene are MNHEY and SMNVEV (reference sequence). Unmatched junction bases numbered 8, after V lost 6 bases and J lost 2 bases. This CDR3 spans 15 amino acids. The CDR3 reads CASSRDRYRQETQYF. For the CDR3, the DNA is TGTGCCAGCAGCCGGGACAGGTATCGTCAAGAGACCCAGTACTTC.

The chain links TRBV4-1 to TRBJ1-5, with no clear D. The CDR3 has 17 residues. CDR1 and CDR2 (germline): MGHRA, YSYEKL. Trimming took 1 base from V and 9 from J, leaving 22 bases between them. The CDR3 sequence: CASSQGYGSGGLPPQHF. The CDR3 nucleotides are TGCGCCAGCAGCCAAGGGTATGGTTCGGGCGGCCTCCCGCCCCAGCATTTT.

The rearrangement uses TRBV29-1 and TRBJ2-5; D remains ambiguous. The DNA end is a closer match to TRBJ2-7, so the J assignment may be wrong. The germline gives CDR1 SQVTM, CDR2 ANQGSEA. CDR3 size: 12 residues. The CDR3 bases are TGCAGCGTTGGCCTTAGCTCCTACGAGCAGTACTTC. Its protein is CSVGLSSYEQYF.

Note on this clone: This sample includes further DNA sequences coding for the same CDR3. The chain recombines TRBV5-6 with TRBJ2-3; TRBD1 is a possible D gene (6 bases). The V gene's germline CDR1 is SGHDT and CDR2 YYEEEE. The CDR3 sequence is 14 residues long. Trimming shortened V by 3 bases and J by 0 bases, and 8 bases separated the two germline ends. CDR3 sequence reads: CASSSTGSTDTQYF. CDR3 nucleotides: TGTGCCAGCAGCTCAACAGGGAGCACAGATACGCAGTATTTT.

The chain couples TRBV6-6 to TRBJ2-1; tentative D call: TRBD1 (6 bases). V was clipped by 3 bases and J by 7 bases, with 16 bases between them. Germline V gene lookup returns CDR1 MNHNY and CDR2 SVGAGI (reference sequence). The CDR3 has 15 residues. CDR3 coding DNA: TGTGCCAGCAGTTATAGACCGGGACAATCGAATGAGCAGTTCTTC. Protein sequence: CASSYRPGQSNEQFF.

This clone was seen just once. The V call is TRBV9, the J call TRBJ2-1; TRBD1 is a possible D gene (6 bases). Germline-derived CDR1 and CDR2 are SGDLS and YYNGEE. The CDR3 runs 18 residues. With 0 bases removed from V and 6 bases from J, the gap between germline ends came to 22 bases. CDR3 protein: CASSVGWGQQVNPNEQFF. The CDR3 DNA sequence: TGTGCCAGCAGCGTAGGATGGGGGCAGCAGGTTAATCCCAATGAGCAGTTCTTC.

Regarding this clone: The sample has other DNA sequences that encode this CDR3 too. This sequence joins TRBV2 and TRBJ2-7; 7 positions match TRBD2. The CDR3 contains 15 residues. Trimming took 5 bases from V and 0 from J; bases not matched to a gene: 7. CDR1 is SNHLY and CDR2 is FYNNEI in the germline V gene. For the CDR3, the DNA is TGTGCCAGCAGTTTGTTGGGGGGGACCTCCTACGAGCAGTACTTC. Its translation is CASSLLGGTSYEQYF.